A selection of T cell receptor beta chains follows, all from one sample in a study of CD8+ T cells in alopecia areata. This table comes from immunoSEQ multiplex PCR, and its TCRdb copy is limited to in-frame clones, with some not included. The sample carries some 120,000 clones, around 50% recorded once. The sequences come from CD8+ T cells sorted from blood, collected at week 24, from a patient treated with tofacitinib. The receptors were gathered from a human donor with alopecia areata. The CDR3 runs from the conserved cysteine through the conserved F or W. Fields, in order: clone size, D gene, J gene, V gene, CDR3 length, CDR3 protein, CDR3 DNA. The D gene is left open where the match is weak. Clone sizes are given selectively: once, few, many, or a class where the clone is expanded.

abundance: -; d_gene: -; j_gene: TRBJ2-2; v_gene: TRBV11-2; len: 18; CDR3aa: CASSFRGVRRENTGELFF; CDR3nt: TGTGCCAGCAGCTTTAGAGGGGTTAGAAGAGAGAACACCGGGGAGCTGTTTTTT
abundance: -; d_gene: TRBD2; j_gene: TRBJ2-1; v_gene: TRBV7-6; len: 20; CDR3aa: CASSLDGRGGQLTSYNEQFF; CDR3nt: TGTGCCAGCAGCTTAGATGGTCGGGGGGGCCAACTTACCTCCTACAATGAGCAGTTCTTC
abundance: -; d_gene: TRBD1; j_gene: TRBJ2-7; v_gene: TRBV30; len: 12; CDR3aa: CAVGQGGYEQYF; CDR3nt: TGTGCCGTAGGACAGGGTGGGTACGAGCAGTACTTC
abundance: -; d_gene: -; j_gene: TRBJ2-5; v_gene: TRBV11-1; len: 16; CDR3aa: CASSPGPDRRTETQYF; CDR3nt: TGTGCCAGCAGCCCCGGCCCGGACAGAAGGACGGAGACCCAGTACTTC
abundance: -; d_gene: -; j_gene: TRBJ1-1; v_gene: TRBV6-5; len: 12; CDR3aa: CASSLTGVEAFF; CDR3nt: TGTGCCAGCAGTCTCACTGGTGTGGAGGCTTTCTTT
abundance: -; d_gene: -; j_gene: TRBJ2-1; v_gene: TRBV6-1; len: 15; CDR3aa: CASSVRTPLSNEQFF; CDR3nt: TGTGCCAGCAGTGTAAGGACACCCCTCTCCAATGAGCAGTTCTTC
abundance: -; d_gene: -; j_gene: TRBJ2-1; v_gene: TRBV6-5; len: 11; CDR3aa: CASSTRDEQFF; CDR3nt: TGTGCCAGCAGTACTAGGGATGAGCAGTTCTTC
abundance: -; d_gene: TRBD1; j_gene: TRBJ1-1; v_gene: TRBV7-2; len: 14; CDR3aa: CASSLGTGVTEAFF; CDR3nt: TGTGCCAGCAGCTTAGGGACAGGGGTGACTGAAGCTTTCTTT
abundance: -; d_gene: -; j_gene: TRBJ2-3; v_gene: TRBV11-2; len: 15; CDR3aa: CASSFRGASTDTQYF; CDR3nt: TGTGCCAGCAGCTTTAGGGGGGCTAGCACAGATACGCAGTATTTT
abundance: few; d_gene: TRBD1; j_gene: TRBJ2-7; v_gene: TRBV4-3; len: 14; CDR3aa: CASSLRDRAYEQYF; CDR3nt: TGCGCCAGCAGCCTCCGGGACAGAGCCTACGAGCAGTACTTC
abundance: -; d_gene: -; j_gene: TRBJ2-1; v_gene: TRBV13; len: 17; CDR3aa: CASSTQLQGVVVNEQFF; CDR3nt: TGTGCCAGCAGCACTCAGTTACAGGGAGTTGTGGTAAATGAGCAGTTCTTC
abundance: -; d_gene: TRBD2; j_gene: TRBJ2-7; v_gene: TRBV6-4; len: 16; CDR3aa: CASSDPCGSGAYEQYF; CDR3nt: TGTGCCAGCAGTGACCCTTGCGGTAGCGGGGCCTACGAGCAGTACTTC
abundance: -; d_gene: -; j_gene: TRBJ1-2; v_gene: TRBV27; len: 16; CDR3aa: CASSFQKVSHVYGYTF; CDR3nt: TGTGCCAGCAGTTTTCAGAAAGTTTCCCATGTGTATGGCTACACCTTC
abundance: once; d_gene: -; j_gene: TRBJ1-1; v_gene: TRBV30; len: 12; CDR3aa: CAWGELNTEAFF; CDR3nt: TGTGCCTGGGGAGAGTTGAACACTGAAGCTTTCTTT
abundance: once; d_gene: TRBD1; j_gene: TRBJ1-2; v_gene: TRBV30; len: 15; CDR3aa: CAWSYRDSGPYGYTF; CDR3nt: TGTGCCTGGAGTTACCGGGACAGTGGCCCCTATGGCTACACCTTC
abundance: -; d_gene: -; j_gene: TRBJ1-5; v_gene: TRBV13; len: 14; CDR3aa: CASSLGRSNQPQHF; CDR3nt: TGTGCCAGCAGCTTAGGTAGAAGCAATCAGCCCCAGCATTTT
abundance: -; d_gene: TRBD1; j_gene: TRBJ1-2; v_gene: TRBV7-9; len: 17; CDR3aa: CATLILVGDRLNYGYTF; CDR3nt: TGTGCCACCCTGATCCTAGTGGGGGACAGGCTGAACTATGGCTACACCTTC
abundance: -; d_gene: TRBD2; j_gene: TRBJ2-5; v_gene: TRBV4-1; len: 14; CDR3aa: CASSSGLGSETQYF; CDR3nt: TGCGCCAGCAGCTCCGGACTAGGGTCTGAGACCCAGTACTTC
abundance: few; d_gene: -; j_gene: TRBJ1-5; v_gene: TRBV27; len: 17; CDR3aa: CASSLYWAGKGNQPQHF; CDR3nt: TGTGCCAGCAGTTTATATTGGGCGGGGAAGGGCAATCAGCCCCAGCATTTT
abundance: many; d_gene: TRBD2; j_gene: TRBJ2-3; v_gene: TRBV6-4; len: 15; CDR3aa: CASSDSTSGGDTQYF; CDR3nt: TGTGCCAGCAGTGACTCGACTAGCGGGGGTGATACGCAGTATTTT
abundance: -; d_gene: TRBD2; j_gene: TRBJ2-5; v_gene: TRBV29-1; len: 13; CDR3aa: CSVDLAGEETQYF; CDR3nt: TGCAGCGTTGACCTAGCGGGAGAAGAGACCCAGTACTTC
abundance: -; d_gene: TRBD1; j_gene: TRBJ1-5; v_gene: TRBV6-1; len: 15; CDR3aa: CARIRTGATNQPQHF; CDR3nt: TGTGCCAGGATTCGGACAGGGGCAACTAATCAGCCCCAGCATTTT
abundance: -; d_gene: -; j_gene: TRBJ1-2; v_gene: TRBV13; len: 13; CDR3aa: CASSLEGPYGYTF; CDR3nt: TGTGCCAGCAGCTTAGAGGGACCCTATGGCTACACCTTC
abundance: -; d_gene: -; j_gene: TRBJ1-1; v_gene: TRBV30; len: 11; CDR3aa: CAWSVMGEAFF; CDR3nt: TGTGCCTGGAGTGTAATGGGGGAAGCTTTCTTT
abundance: -; d_gene: TRBD1; j_gene: TRBJ2-4; v_gene: TRBV7-9; len: 16; CDR3aa: CASSSTGGRAKNIQYF; CDR3nt: TGTGCCAGCAGCTCGACAGGGGGTAGAGCCAAAAACATTCAGTACTTC
abundance: few; d_gene: -; j_gene: TRBJ1-1; v_gene: TRBV27; len: 16; CDR3aa: CASSLLPGLGNTEAFF; CDR3nt: TGTGCCAGCAGTTTACTCCCGGGATTGGGGAACACTGAAGCTTTCTTT
abundance: few; d_gene: -; j_gene: TRBJ2-7; v_gene: TRBV5-8; len: 11; CDR3aa: CASSLGYEQYF; CDR3nt: TGTGCCAGCAGCTTGGGCTACGAGCAGTACTTC
abundance: -; d_gene: -; j_gene: TRBJ1-5; v_gene: TRBV7-8; len: 14; CDR3aa: CASSLGQLNQPQHF; CDR3nt: TGTGCCAGCAGCTTAGGCCAGCTTAATCAGCCCCAGCATTTT
abundance: few; d_gene: TRBD1; j_gene: TRBJ2-5; v_gene: TRBV5-1; len: 14; CDR3aa: CASSLTGGEETQYF; CDR3nt: TGCGCCAGCAGCTTGACAGGGGGTGAGGAGACCCAGTACTTC
abundance: -; d_gene: -; j_gene: TRBJ1-5; v_gene: TRBV5-4; len: 13; CDR3aa: CASSFDRLRPQHF; CDR3nt: TGTGCCAGCAGCTTCGACAGGCTACGGCCCCAGCATTTT
abundance: -; d_gene: -; j_gene: TRBJ2-7; v_gene: TRBV11-2; len: 14; CDR3aa: CASSLVGGAYEQYF; CDR3nt: TGTGCCAGCAGCTTAGTAGGCGGTGCCTACGAGCAGTACTTC
abundance: few; d_gene: -; j_gene: TRBJ2-5; v_gene: TRBV6-5; len: 14; CDR3aa: CASSYPEGGETQYF; CDR3nt: TGTGCCAGCAGTTACCCAGAGGGGGGAGAGACCCAGTACTTC
abundance: -; d_gene: -; j_gene: TRBJ1-2; v_gene: TRBV9; len: 14; CDR3aa: CASAGALFNYGYTF; CDR3nt: TGTGCCAGCGCCGGCGCCCTATTCAACTATGGCTACACCTTC
abundance: few; d_gene: -; j_gene: TRBJ1-5; v_gene: TRBV12-5; len: 12; CDR3aa: CASGFQGQPQHF; CDR3nt: TGTGCTAGTGGTTTTCAAGGTCAGCCCCAGCATTTT
abundance: -; d_gene: -; j_gene: TRBJ2-7; v_gene: TRBV5-1; len: 13; CDR3aa: CASRDRLTYEQYF; CDR3nt: TGCGCCAGCAGAGACAGATTAACCTACGAGCAGTACTTC
abundance: few; d_gene: TRBD1; j_gene: TRBJ2-7; v_gene: TRBV27; len: 17; CDR3aa: CASSTSPNRGRWGEQYF; CDR3nt: TGTGCCAGCAGTACTTCTCCCAACAGGGGGCGATGGGGCGAGCAGTACTTC
abundance: few; d_gene: -; j_gene: TRBJ2-1; v_gene: TRBV13; len: 13; CDR3aa: CASSLGRVNEQFF; CDR3nt: TGTGCCAGCAGCTTAGGTCGTGTTAATGAGCAGTTCTTC
abundance: -; d_gene: TRBD1; j_gene: TRBJ2-7; v_gene: TRBV4-2; len: 16; CDR3aa: CASSQNQGEHSYEQYF; CDR3nt: TGTGCCAGCAGCCAAAACCAGGGGGAACACAGCTACGAGCAGTACTTC
abundance: -; d_gene: -; j_gene: TRBJ2-3; v_gene: TRBV5-8; len: 16; CDR3aa: CASSHARDTSTDTQYF; CDR3nt: TGTGCCAGCAGCCACGCCCGGGACACTAGCACAGATACGCAGTATTTT
abundance: -; d_gene: -; j_gene: TRBJ2-7; v_gene: TRBV14; len: 14; CDR3aa: CASSQDWDPNEQYF; CDR3nt: TGTGCCAGCAGCCAAGATTGGGACCCCAACGAGCAGTACTTC
abundance: few; d_gene: -; j_gene: TRBJ2-1; v_gene: TRBV29-1; len: 14; CDR3aa: CSVLEPEFGNEQFF; CDR3nt: TGCAGCGTTTTAGAACCGGAGTTCGGCAATGAGCAGTTCTTC
abundance: -; d_gene: -; j_gene: TRBJ2-1; v_gene: TRBV29-1; len: 13; CDR3aa: CSVELLQNNEQFF; CDR3nt: TGCAGCGTTGAGCTTCTACAGAACAATGAGCAGTTCTTC
abundance: -; d_gene: -; j_gene: TRBJ1-4; v_gene: TRBV27; len: 13; CDR3aa: CASSLGLNEKLFF; CDR3nt: TGTGCCAGCAGTTTGGGATTGAATGAAAAACTGTTTTTT
abundance: -; d_gene: -; j_gene: TRBJ2-7; v_gene: TRBV30; len: 15; CDR3aa: CAWSVESGSTYEQYF; CDR3nt: TGTGCCTGGAGTGTCGAGTCGGGCAGTACCTACGAGCAGTACTTC
abundance: -; d_gene: -; j_gene: TRBJ1-1; v_gene: TRBV6-5; len: 11; CDR3aa: CASSHGTFAFF; CDR3nt: TGTGCCAGCAGTCACGGGACGTTTGCTTTCTTT
abundance: -; d_gene: TRBD1; j_gene: TRBJ2-4; v_gene: TRBV11-1; len: 19; CDR3aa: CASSSPDLDREGAKNIQYF; CDR3nt: TGTGCCAGCAGCTCTCCCGACTTAGACAGGGAAGGGGCCAAAAACATTCAGTACTTC
abundance: few; d_gene: -; j_gene: TRBJ2-7; v_gene: TRBV19; len: 14; CDR3aa: CASSIEPQGYEQYF; CDR3nt: TGTGCCAGTAGTATAGAGCCCCAGGGCTACGAGCAGTACTTC
abundance: -; d_gene: TRBD1; j_gene: TRBJ2-5; v_gene: TRBV29-1; len: 14; CDR3aa: CSVERTGGKETQYF; CDR3nt: TGCAGCGTTGAAAGGACAGGGGGCAAAGAGACCCAGTACTTC
abundance: few; d_gene: -; j_gene: TRBJ1-6; v_gene: TRBV25-1; len: 16; CDR3aa: CASSELGSPSNSPLHF; CDR3nt: TGTGCCAGCAGTGAATTAGGCAGCCCTTCCAATTCACCCCTCCACTTT
abundance: few; d_gene: -; j_gene: TRBJ2-6; v_gene: TRBV4-3; len: 15; CDR3aa: CASSQSRSGANVLTF; CDR3nt: TGCGCCAGCAGCCAAAGCCGCTCTGGGGCCAACGTCCTGACTTTC
abundance: many; d_gene: TRBD1; j_gene: TRBJ1-5; v_gene: TRBV4-2; len: 15; CDR3aa: CASSQETGVNQPQHF; CDR3nt: TGTGCCAGCAGCCAAGAGACAGGGGTTAATCAGCCCCAGCATTTT
abundance: once; d_gene: -; j_gene: TRBJ2-5; v_gene: TRBV15; len: 13; CDR3aa: CATSRVQEETQYF; CDR3nt: TGTGCCACCAGCAGAGTACAGGAAGAGACCCAGTACTTC
abundance: -; d_gene: -; j_gene: TRBJ1-1; v_gene: TRBV19; len: 13; CDR3aa: CASSISLNTEAFF; CDR3nt: TGTGCCAGTAGTATCTCCCTGAACACTGAAGCTTTCTTT